A single T cell receptor beta chain is shown here with its context. The target antigen is unknown. Busulfan-fludarabine conditioning, marrow transplant, and cyclophosphamide on days +3 and +4 were administered. Using immunoSEQ multiplex PCR, the repertoire was profiled, and TCRdb retains in-frame clones only, with some absent. The data contain tens of thousands of clones, just under 80% of them singletons. The V end lost 1 base, the J end lost 9 bases, and 14 bases lay between the germline ends. CDR1 is SGHDT, CDR2 YYEEEE, per germline. This CDR3 comprises 14 residues. The entry originates in a study of T cells after posttransplantation cyclophosphamide. Study results and caveats: Later blood repertoires were often dominated by clones from the donor CD8+ memory compartment.

This sequence originates from a female patient in her forties or fifties who received an allogeneic stem cell transplant from a related donor, was CMV-positive, and had no GVHD. Some of the T cells might come from the graft donor. The chain is built from TRBV5-6 and TRBJ2-1; perhaps TRBD1 as D (5 bases). The specimen was CD4+ T cells sorted from blood, collected roughly 250 weeks after a stem cell transplant with posttransplant cyclophosphamide. CDR3 loop: CASSLTGVQGEQFF. DNA of the CDR3: TGTGCCAGCAGCTTGACGGGCGTTCAGGGTGAGCAGTTCTTC.